The 5 T cell receptor beta chains given below trace back to one sample, sequenced in a study of cytomegalovirus exposure and HLA in healthy donors. Amplification used 60 Vbeta primers and 13 Jbeta primers. This table comes from immunoSEQ multiplex PCR, and its TCRdb copy is limited to in-frame clones, with some not included. The table has about 130,000 clones, roughly 72% seen once. Material: PBMCs. The receptors shown here come from a woman between 45 and 60 years old in good health and CMV-seronegative.

CDR3 sequence: CASKTSGSPDTQYF. In DNA, the CDR3 is TGTGCCAGCAAGACTAGCGGGAGCCCAGATACGCAGTATTTT. The chain couples TRBV2 to TRBJ2-3; TRBD2 aligns across 12 bases. This CDR3 has 14 residues. CDR1 and CDR2 (germline): SNHLY, FYNNEI. After removal of 7 bases from V and 4 bases from J, the junction contained 3 bases not matched to a gene.

The gene calls are TRBV5-6 and TRBJ2-5; perhaps TRBD2 as D (5 bases). V lost 4 bases and J lost 2, with 12 bases in between. Germline V gene data show CDR1 as SGHDT and CDR2 as YYEEEE. The CDR3 has 14 residues. Here the CDR3 DNA reads TGTGCCAGCAGCCGTACGGACTTTCAAGAGACCCAGTACTTC. Protein product: CASSRTDFQETQYF.

V usage is TRBV2 and J usage is TRBJ2-7, with 11 positions matching TRBD1. CDR1 is SNHLY, CDR2 FYNNEI, per germline. The CDR3 length is 15 residues. After removal of 6 bases from V and 0 bases from J, the junction contained 4 bases not matched to a gene. The CDR3 DNA follows: TGTGCCAGCAGCGCCGGGACAGGGGGCTCCTACGAGCAGTACGTC. Amino acid sequence: CASSAGTGGSYEQYV.

The J gene is TRBJ1-1, the V gene TRBV29-1; unclear D gene. CDR3 size: 12 residues. CDR1 and CDR2 from the germline V gene are SQVTM and ANQGSEA. Trimming removed 4 bases at V and 5 bases at J, with 11 bases between. CDR3 protein: CSVGREGTEAFF. In nucleotides, the CDR3 is TGCAGCGTTGGGAGGGAAGGGACTGAAGCTTTCTTT.

The genes are TRBV30 and TRBJ1-1; D is uncertain. V lost 0 bases to trimming and J lost 4 bases, with 15 bases between them. From germline, CDR1 is GTSNPN and CDR2 SVGIG (reference sequence). The CDR3 contains 15 residues. CDR3 nucleotides: TGTGCCTGGAGTGTACCAGTGCCACCGTCCACTGAAGCTTTCTTT. Its translation: CAWSVPVPPSTEAFF.